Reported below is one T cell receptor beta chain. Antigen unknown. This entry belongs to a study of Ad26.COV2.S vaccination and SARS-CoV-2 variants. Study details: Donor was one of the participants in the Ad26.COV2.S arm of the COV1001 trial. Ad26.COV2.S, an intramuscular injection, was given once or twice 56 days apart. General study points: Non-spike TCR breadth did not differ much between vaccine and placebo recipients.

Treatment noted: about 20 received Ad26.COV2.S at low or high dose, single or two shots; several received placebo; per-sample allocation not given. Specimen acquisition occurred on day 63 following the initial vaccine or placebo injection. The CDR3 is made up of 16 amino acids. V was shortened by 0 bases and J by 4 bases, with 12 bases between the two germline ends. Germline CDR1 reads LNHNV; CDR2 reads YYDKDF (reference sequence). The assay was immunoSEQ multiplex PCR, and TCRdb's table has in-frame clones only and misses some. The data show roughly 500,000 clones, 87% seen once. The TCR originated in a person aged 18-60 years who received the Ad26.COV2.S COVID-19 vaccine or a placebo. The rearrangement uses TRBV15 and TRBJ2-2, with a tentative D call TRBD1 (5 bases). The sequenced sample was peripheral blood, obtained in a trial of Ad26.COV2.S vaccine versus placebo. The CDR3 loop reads CATSRDRGAFTGELFF. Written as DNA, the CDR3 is TGTGCCACCAGCAGAGATCGTGGGGCGTTCACCGGGGAGCTGTTTTTT.